This TCR beta chain was sequenced during a study of CD8 T cells in Susac syndrome (dated by TCRdb to about 2019). The study in broad terms: Of the Susac syndrome patients who were sequenced, 5 or 6 had clinically active disease and eight or nine were in clinical remission. At the time of blood withdrawal, Susac syndrome patients were either therapy-naive, taking corticosteroids (with some also receiving IVIg), or on IVIg alone. Whether CD8+ T cell activation and differentiation in Susac syndrome was antigen driven was tested using repertoire sequencing.

The CDR3 measures 13 amino acids from cysteine to phenylalanine. Of all the DNA, just the CDR3 is kept, 39 bases in frame from base 1. Taken from the germline V gene, the CDR1 and CDR2 loops are SGDLS and YYNGEE. V drops 3 bases and J drops 5 bases, leaving 9 bases in between. Concerning this clonotype: Its recognized antigen is unknown. The input lacks base qualities; no much larger clone sits a single base away.

The paper as a whole reports these results and caveats: The number of individuals in the TCR sequencing and HLA analysis was acknowledged as relatively small. The CD4+ T cell repertoire of patients with Susac syndrome showed no detectable clonal expansion.

RNA was extracted using the RNeasy kit, and roughly 0.5 to 1 microgram was reverse transcribed with random hexamers. The immunoSEQ multiplex PCR assay, covering 54 Vbeta and 13 Jbeta segments, was used to amplify TCR beta CDR3 regions. To correct PCR amplification bias, a synthetic template baseline was used for both primer optimization and computational correction. In the original analysis: Reads were annotated to V, D and J genes according to IMGT and were analyzed with immunoSEQ Analyzer, with only productive sequences retained. Clonality was computed as one minus Shannon entropy normalized by log2 of the number of productive unique sequences. For each patient and control, public and private clones were evaluated within the 100 most prevalent clones. Clones were defined as Susac-specific when absent from the healthy and MS cohorts, from 1,000 to 1,100 published viral clones and from other ImmuneACCESS disease sequences. TCRdb reanalyzed the raw reads on its own, using fastp at Q25 for trimming and MiXCR for clone calling, and kept in-frame beta chains. Rows are unified per CDR3 protein, each entry keeping the most common DNA and genes. The V and J calls and clone size are TCRdb's, not the authors'. In all, the sample holds approximately 150,000 distinct CDR3 sequences, and around 95% of those were seen once. 0.084% of the sample belongs to the ten largest clones.

High-throughput TCR beta sequencing profiled peripheral blood CD8+ and CD4+ T cells from healthy donors, Susac syndrome patients and multiple sclerosis patients. Recently defined diagnostic criteria for definite or probable disease were met by the Susac syndrome patients. Bulk CD8+ and CD4+ T cells were purified magnetically by negative isolation, whereas CD8+ TEMRA cells were enriched by FACS. Blood was collected in EDTA tubes and processed within 24 hours, with PBMCs isolated through density gradient centrifugation. PBMCs intended for TCR sequencing were frozen in liquid nitrogen and were later thawed in a 37 degrees C water bath. The sorted or isolated CD4+, CD8+ and CD8+ TEMRA cells had a purity of 90% or higher.

The receptor chain draws on TRBV9 and TRBJ2-4, with the D segment identity uncertain. This receptor was identified in a human donor with Susac syndrome. Material for sequencing was CD4+ T cells from PBMCs. The CDR3 in this case is CASSDGPENIQYF. The sequenced DNA: TGTGCCAGCAGCGACGGCCCTGAAAACATTCAGTACTTC.